This TCR beta chain emerged from a study of Graves' ophthalmopathy and Graves' hyperthyroidism. About the research overall: The term stable hyperthyroidism indicated an absence of ophthalmopathy within 18 months of follow-up.

RNA transcripts yielded amplified TCR beta CDR3 regions. An opening RT-PCR round employed HTBI primers and preceded a second-round multiplex PCR. MiXCR, run by TCRdb on the multiplex PCR reads, gives a single entry per CDR3 protein. The table includes about 1.2 million distinct CDR3 sequences, about two fifths detected once. Broader study findings: A 13-signature model separated ophthalmopathy from stable hyperthyroidism, around 88% sensitivity, around 78% specificity.

In regard to this clonotype: Its target is not known.

The source of this sequence is an adult man with Graves' hyperthyroidism. The sequencing input was peripheral blood or thyroid tissue (not recorded which).

CDR3 bases: TGTGCCAGCAGGGCGGACAGTTGGGAAAAACTGTTTTTT. This sequence encodes CASRADSWEKLFF. This rearrangement joins TRBV12-3 or TRBV12-4 to TRBJ1-4; tentatively, D is TRBD1 (6 bases). The CDR3 sequence is 13 residues long. The germline V and J ends were trimmed by 6 bases and 8 bases, with 13 bases remaining between them.